The rows below give T cell receptor beta chains drawn from one sample of a study of CD8 T cells in ankylosing spondylitis. TCRdb re-derived calls from the 5' RACE reads in MiXCR, one entry per CDR3 protein. The table has about 800,000 distinct CDR3 sequences, approximately 10% seen once. Material for sequencing was blood, either unsorted or a sorted T cell fraction (not recorded which). The receptors were sampled from a male donor with ankylosing spondylitis. Each CDR3 is given without its conserved first and last residue. Fields, in order: V gene, D gene, J gene, CDR3 protein. The D gene is left open where the match is weak.

>TRBV6-1|NA|TRBJ1-5
ASSDGQPQH
>TRBV5-6|NA|TRBJ1-3
ASSFDGNSGNTIY
>TRBV6-2/TRBV6-3|TRBD2|TRBJ2-7
ASSFPLAGVDEQY
>TRBV20-1|NA|TRBJ1-1
SASVLVNTEAF
>TRBV6-2/TRBV6-3|NA|TRBJ1-1
ASSHPIPKLLNTEAF
>TRBV20-1|TRBD2|TRBJ2-7
SASLGGAGSYEQY
>TRBV3-1|NA|TRBJ2-5
ASSQDPFVETQY
>TRBV28|NA|TRBJ2-2
ASSFVDKNTGELF
>TRBV7-2|NA|TRBJ2-1
ASSLANGHEQF
>TRBV27|TRBD2|TRBJ2-5
ASSLRDGGETQY
>TRBV6-1|TRBD2|TRBJ2-7
ASSQPGLAGVMREQY
>TRBV7-9|NA|TRBJ2-7
ASAKDASYEQY
>TRBV29-1|NA|TRBJ2-6
SVKSGANVLT
>TRBV24-1|NA|TRBJ2-1
ATRSGDEQF
>TRBV5-6|NA|TRBJ2-1
ASSLELATYNEQF
>TRBV29-1|NA|TRBJ2-7
SAGVVYEQY
>TRBV29-1|NA|TRBJ2-5
SGLDSGQETQY
>TRBV10-3|NA|TRBJ1-2
AITAPTGSFYGYT
>TRBV11-2|NA|TRBJ1-1
ASSLGRGDGSTEAF
>TRBV6-5|TRBD2|TRBJ2-5
ASSYSSLAGEGETQY
>TRBV6-1|NA|TRBJ1-2
ASRRDAANYGYT
>TRBV5-1|TRBD2|TRBJ2-3
ASSLYGLEADTQY
>TRBV20-1|NA|TRBJ2-2
SARDRSFWSAGELF
>TRBV6-5|TRBD1|TRBJ2-7
ASSYLGTAMGYEQY
>TRBV7-2|TRBD1|TRBJ2-2
ASSLRQGHTGELF
>TRBV5-5|NA|TRBJ2-5
ASSSRSSYEETQY
>TRBV5-1|TRBD1|TRBJ1-1
ASSPGQGYLRDTEAF
>TRBV2|NA|TRBJ2-2
ASCPWEETGELF
>TRBV4-3|TRBD1|TRBJ1-2
ASSQEGTDLDGYT
>TRBV9|NA|TRBJ2-7
ASSRGGGPGGYEQY
>TRBV20-1|TRBD2|TRBJ2-3
SARDSGREDTQY
>TRBV20-1|TRBD1|TRBJ2-5
SATTGGAIWETQY
>TRBV6-1|TRBD1|TRBJ2-1
ASSERHRQGQNEQF
>TRBV19|NA|TRBJ1-1
ASSINRRIEAF
>TRBV7-6|NA|TRBJ1-3
ASSRDGWKDTIY
>TRBV12-3/TRBV12-4|NA|TRBJ2-1
ASSWGLDNEQF
>TRBV29-1|NA|TRBJ1-1
SVDEKNTEAF
>TRBV3-1|NA|TRBJ2-7
ASSPTRNSYEQY
>TRBV20-1|NA|TRBJ1-1
SARLRSRTEAF
>TRBV5-1|TRBD2|TRBJ2-1
ASSSGLASAYNEQF
>TRBV11-2|NA|TRBJ1-1
ASRRRANTEAF